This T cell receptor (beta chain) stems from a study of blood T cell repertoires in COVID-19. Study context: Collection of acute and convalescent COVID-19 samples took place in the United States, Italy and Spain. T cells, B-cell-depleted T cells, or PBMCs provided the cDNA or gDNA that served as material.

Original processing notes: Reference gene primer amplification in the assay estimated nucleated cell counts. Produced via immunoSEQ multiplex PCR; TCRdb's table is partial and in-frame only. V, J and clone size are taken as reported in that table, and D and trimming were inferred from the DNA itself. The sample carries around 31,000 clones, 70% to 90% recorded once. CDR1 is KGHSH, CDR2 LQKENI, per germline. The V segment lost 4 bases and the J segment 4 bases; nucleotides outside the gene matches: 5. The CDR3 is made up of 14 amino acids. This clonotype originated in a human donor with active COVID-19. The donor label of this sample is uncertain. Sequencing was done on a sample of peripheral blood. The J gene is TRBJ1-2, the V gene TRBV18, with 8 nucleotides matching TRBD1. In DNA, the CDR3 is TGTGCCAGCTCACTTCGGGACAGGAGCTATGGCTACACCTTC. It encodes CASSLRDRSYGYTF.